What follows are 24 T cell receptor beta chains derived from one specimen sequenced in a study of early T cells in non-severe SARS-CoV-2 infection. TCRdb passed the 5' RACE reads through MiXCR, listing each CDR3 protein once. Of tens of thousands of distinct CDR3 sequences listed, around 6.8% are singletons. The material sequenced was whole blood. The receptors were gathered from an adult who was a healthcare worker with PCR-confirmed SARS-CoV-2 infection or an uninfected control (not recorded which).

This clonotype came up many times. The chain combines TRBV27 with TRBJ2-5; no clear D. The V gene's germline CDR1 is MNHEY and CDR2 SMNVEV (reference sequence). The CDR3 is made up of 12 amino acids. Trimming stripped 9 bases from V and 5 bases from J, with 13 bases between. CDR3 in amino acids: CASKTAAETQYF. For the CDR3, the DNA is TGTGCCAGTAAGACGGCTGCGGAGACCCAGTACTTC.

The chain recombines TRBV7-2 with TRBJ1-5; D uncertain. The CDR3 is 12 residues long. Germline V CDR1 and CDR2: SGHTA, FQGNSA. Trimming took 3 bases from V and 3 from J, leaving 3 bases between them. CDR3 DNA: TGTGCCAGCAGCTTGGACAATCAGCCCCAGCATTTT. Translating gives CASSLDNQPQHF.

This clonotype was observed a few times. This chain connects TRBV18 to TRBJ1-1; 10 bases fit TRBD1. This CDR3 region has 15 residues. With V trimmed by 4 bases and J by 5 bases, 7 bases remained unmatched. CDR1 is KGHSH and CDR2 is LQKENI in the germline V gene. CDR3 protein: CASSLPRTGGTEAFF. The CDR3 bases are TGTGCCAGCTCACTCCCCCGGACAGGGGGAACTGAAGCTTTCTTT.

This clonotype was seen at least ten times. The chain uses TRBV6-6 and TRBJ1-6, with D possibly TRBD1 on 6 matching bases. The CDR3 has 14 residues. Germline lookup yields CDR1 MNHNY and CDR2 SVGAGI (reference sequence). With 4 bases removed from V and 6 bases from J, the gap between germline ends came to 10 bases. As DNA, the CDR3 is TGTGCCAGCAGTTCCACAGGGCGTAATTCACCCCTCCACTTT. Amino acid sequence: CASSSTGRNSPLHF.

The rearrangement uses TRBV12-3 or TRBV12-4 and TRBJ2-4; no clear D gene. The ends were cut back, 2 bases at V and 0 bases at J, with 5 bases in the middle. CDR3 length: 14 residues. CDR3 amino acids: CASSLQVAKNIQYF. CDR3 DNA: TGTGCCAGCAGTTTACAGGTAGCCAAAAACATTCAGTACTTC.

At least ten counts were recorded for this clonotype. J is TRBJ2-7 and V is TRBV7-9, with 8 nucleotides matching TRBD2. Trimming cost V 5 bases and J 6 bases; bases outside gene matches: 9. The germline V gene encodes CDR1 SEHNR and CDR2 FQNEAQ (reference sequence). The CDR3 totals 14 residues. The CDR3 coding sequence is TGTGCCAGCAGCCCCGCCGGCGCGGGGGGCGAGCAGTACTTC. It yields the protein CASSPAGAGGEQYF.

This clonotype is judged medium-sized. V usage is TRBV7-8 and J usage is TRBJ2-7; D is possibly TRBD1 (6 bases). V was shortened by 5 bases and J by 0 bases, with 17 bases between the two germline ends. CDR1 and CDR2 from the germline V gene are SGHVS and FQNEAQ. The CDR3 contains 16 residues. CDR3 amino acids: CASSPGTPDSSYEQYF. Written as DNA, the CDR3 is TGTGCCAGCAGCCCCGGGACACCAGATAGCTCCTACGAGCAGTACTTC.

The chain joins TRBV4-1 to TRBJ2-7, with D perhaps matching TRBD1 (6 bases). Germline CDR1 and CDR2: MGHRA and YSYEKL. CDR3 length: 14 amino acids. V lost 3 bases and J lost 1, with 10 bases in between. The CDR3 bases are TGCGCCAGCAGCCAGGTCGGACAGTCCTACGAGCAGTACTTC. Translation gives CASSQVGQSYEQYF.

This clonotype has more than one count but fewer than ten. V usage is TRBV19 and J usage is TRBJ1-3; D not certain. The germline gives CDR1 LNHDA, CDR2 SQIVND (reference sequence). V was shortened by 3 bases and J by 2 bases, with 17 bases between the two germline ends. The CDR3 covers 17 residues. The CDR3 here is CASSIRRSARAGNTIYF. CDR3 nucleotides: TGTGCCAGTAGTATCCGCCGGTCGGCTCGGGCTGGAAACACCATATATTTT.

This clonotype was detected only a few times. V usage is TRBV4-1 and J usage is TRBJ1-5; no reliable D call. The CDR3 has 16 residues. Trimming took off 1 base at V and 2 bases at J, with 12 bases between the two ends. Per the germline V gene, CDR1 is MGHRA and CDR2 is YSYEKL. In DNA form, the CDR3 reads TGCGCCAGCAGCCAAGGGGGTGGAGGCGGCAATCAGCCCCAGCATTTT. This codes for CASSQGGGGGNQPQHF.

Many counts were recorded for this clonotype. The chain links TRBV20-1 to TRBJ1-3, with D possibly TRBD1 on 5 matching bases. CDR1 is DFQATT and CDR2 is SNEGSKA in the germline V gene (reference sequence). V lost 1 base and J 4 bases, leaving 14 bases between the germline ends. This CDR3 region has 15 residues. The CDR3 spells CSARAMGVSGNTIYF. DNA for the CDR3: TGCAGTGCTAGAGCAATGGGGGTTTCGGGAAACACCATATATTTT.

This clonotype was counted ten times or more. J is TRBJ2-1 and V is TRBV18; TRBD1 matches 9 bases. This CDR3 spans 14 amino acids. V shed 6 bases and J 7 bases; nucleotides not matched to a gene: 7. Germline CDR1 reads KGHSH; CDR2 reads LQKENI. The CDR3 region has the DNA TGTGCCAGCTCCGACGGGACAGGGTTTAATGAGCAGTTCTTC. It codes for CASSDGTGFNEQFF.

This clonotype has just a few counts. V is TRBV29-1 and J is TRBJ2-3; TRBD2 aligns across 9 bases. V trimming: 3 bases; J trimming: 2 bases; junction bases outside the gene matches: 6. Germline lookup yields CDR1 SQVTM and CDR2 ANQGSEA. The CDR3 sequence is 15 residues long. The CDR3 DNA follows: TGCAGCGTTGATCTGGCGGGGGGGAACACAGATACGCAGTATTTT. It yields the protein CSVDLAGGNTDTQYF.

In DNA form, the CDR3 reads TGTGCCAGCTCACCCGACAGATATAATGAAAAACTGTTTTTT. It specifies CASSPDRYNEKLFF. V and J are TRBV18 and TRBJ1-4; the D gene is possibly TRBD1 (5 bases). Germline-derived CDR1 and CDR2 are KGHSH and LQKENI. The CDR3 loop spans 14 amino acids. Trimming pared 3 bases from V and 4 bases from J, leaving 9 bases between. The full variable domain, its missing parts supplied by reference TRBV18 and TRBJ1-4, is NAGVMQNPRHLVRRRGQEARLRCSPMKGHSHVYWYRQLPEEGLKFMVYLQKENIIDESGMPKERFSAEFPKEGPSILRIQQVVRGDSAAYFCASSPDRYNEKLFFGSGTQLSVL.

V usage is TRBV18 and J usage is TRBJ2-7; 7 positions agree with TRBD1. In germline, CDR1 is KGHSH, CDR2 LQKENI. The CDR3 is 15 amino acids. V gave up 3 bases and J gave up 5 bases; unmatched junction bases: 10. The CDR3 DNA reads as TGTGCCAGCTCACCCCTGGGCAGGGGGATAAACGAGCAGTACTTC. This sequence encodes CASSPLGRGINEQYF. The full variable domain, rest sourced from reference TRBV18 and TRBJ2-7, is NAGVMQNPRHLVRRRGQEARLRCSPMKGHSHVYWYRQLPEEGLKFMVYLQKENIIDESGMPKERFSAEFPKEGPSILRIQQVVRGDSAAYFCASSPLGRGINEQYFGPGTRLTVT.

V and J are TRBV7-9 and TRBJ1-2; no clear D gene. The CDR3 length is 13 residues. V lost 2 bases and J 3 bases, leaving 7 bases between the germline ends. Germline CDR1 SEHNR, CDR2 FQNEAQ (reference sequence). This CDR3 reads CASSLRTDYGYTF. The CDR3 DNA reads TGTGCCAGCAGCTTAAGAACAGACTATGGCTACACCTTC. The entire variable domain, with the rest obtained from reference TRBV7-9 and TRBJ1-2, is as follows: DTGVSQNPRHKITKRGQNVTFRCDPISEHNRLYWYRQTLGQGPEFLTYFQNEAQLEKSRLLSDRFSAERPKGSFSTLEIQRTEQGDSAMYLCASSLRTDYGYTFGSGTRLTVV.

This clonotype was found a few times. The rearrangement uses TRBV19 and TRBJ1-5, with TRBD1 identical over 9 bases. The length of the CDR3 is 17 residues. V shed 7 bases, J shed 0 bases, and the junction held 10 bases outside the gene matches. Germline loops: CDR1 LNHDA, CDR2 SQIVND (reference sequence). The CDR3 region is CASTDRGTPLSNQPQHF. The CDR3, as DNA: TGTGCCAGTACCGACAGGGGGACCCCTCTTAGCAATCAGCCCCAGCATTTT. Combining the CDR3 with reference TRBV19 and TRBJ1-5 gives the whole variable domain DGGITQSPKYLFRKEGQNVTLSCEQNLNHDAMYWYRQDPGQGLRLIYYSQIVNDFQKGDIAEGYSVSREKKESFPLTVTSAQKNPTAFYLCASTDRGTPLSNQPQHFGDGTRLSIL.

V gene TRBV18 combines with J gene TRBJ1-2, with 8 nucleotides matching TRBD1. Trimming took 3 bases from V and 3 from J; bases not matched to a gene: 9. This CDR3 comprises 16 residues. CDR1 is KGHSH and CDR2 is LQKENI in the germline V gene. As DNA, the CDR3 is TGTGCCAGCTCACCCTACGGACAGGGTCAGGACTATGGCTACACCTTC. It translates to CASSPYGQGQDYGYTF.

There are a few counts of this clonotype. V is TRBV6-5 and J is TRBJ2-7; no clear D gene. CDR1 and CDR2 (germline): MNHEY, SVGAGI. V lost 2 bases and J lost 6, with 5 bases in between. CDR3 size: 11 residues. In DNA form, the CDR3 reads TGTGCCAGCAGTTACCTGTCCGAGCAGTACTTC. This codes for CASSYLSEQYF.

The genes are TRBV12-2 and TRBJ2-5; the D call TRBD1 from the table was never checked on the DNA. TRBV12-2 is a listed pseudogene. The CDR3 sequence is 20 residues long. CDR3 protein: CASRLSQQGRGTQTPETQYF. CDR3 nucleotide sequence: TGTGCAAGTCGCTTATCCCAGCAAGGGCGGGGGACCCAGACCCCAGAGACCCAGTACTTC.

This clonotype was detected many times. The CDR3 loop reads CASSLSVGGRHSNQPQHF. The DNA for the CDR3 is TGTGCCAGCAGCTTAAGTGTAGGGGGCCGGCATAGCAATCAGCCCCAGCATTTT. The chain carries TRBV7-6 and TRBJ1-5; the match to TRBD1 covers 7 bases. The CDR3 sequence is 18 residues long. V was pared by 2 bases and J by 0 bases, with 10 bases of the junction left unmatched. In germline, CDR1 is SGHVS, CDR2 FNYEAQ.

This rearrangement joins TRBV12-3 or TRBV12-4 to TRBJ2-1; D not certain. The CDR3 covers 9 residues. Trimming shortened V by 11 bases and J by 7 bases, and 6 bases separated the two germline ends. CDR3 region: CAARNEQFF. In nucleotides, the CDR3 is TGTGCCGCCCGGAATGAGCAGTTCTTC.

A few counts support this clonotype. The chain uses TRBV30 and TRBJ2-2; D unresolved. Germline V gene sequence: CDR1 GTSNPN, CDR2 SVGIG (reference sequence). Trimming took 3 bases from V and 2 from J, leaving 19 bases between them. The length of the CDR3 is 17 residues. The CDR3 sequence: CAWSPRVGSINTGELFF. CDR3 coding DNA: TGTGCCTGGAGCCCACGGGTAGGCTCGATTAACACCGGGGAGCTGTTTTTT.

In its sample, this clonotype was seen a few times. The V call is TRBV27, the J call TRBJ2-7; the match to TRBD1 covers 7 bases. With 2 bases clipped from V and 2 bases from J, the junction kept 0 bases outside the gene matches. Germline V CDR1 and CDR2: MNHEY, SMNVEV (reference sequence). This CDR3 spans 13 amino acids. Here the CDR3 reads CASSLQGAYEQYF. For the CDR3, the DNA is TGTGCCAGCAGTTTACAGGGGGCCTACGAGCAGTACTTC.